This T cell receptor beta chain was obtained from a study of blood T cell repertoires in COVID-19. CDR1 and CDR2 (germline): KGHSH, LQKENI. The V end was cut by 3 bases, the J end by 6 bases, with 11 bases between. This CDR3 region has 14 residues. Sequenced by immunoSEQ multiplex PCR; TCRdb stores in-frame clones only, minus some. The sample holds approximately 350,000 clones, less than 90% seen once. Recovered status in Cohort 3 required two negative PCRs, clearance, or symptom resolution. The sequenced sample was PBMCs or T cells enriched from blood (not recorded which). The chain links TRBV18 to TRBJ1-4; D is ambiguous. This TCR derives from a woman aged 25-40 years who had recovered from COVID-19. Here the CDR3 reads CASSPTVRDEKLFF. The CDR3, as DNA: TGTGCCAGCTCACCGACTGTTAGAGATGAAAAACTGTTTTTT.